Listed below are T cell receptor beta chains from one sample, sequenced in a study of blood T cell repertoires in COVID-19. The repertoire was sequenced with immunoSEQ multiplex PCR; TCRdb's copy has only in-frame clones and lacks some. Of about 88,000 clones listed, 80% to 90% were seen once; the top ten hold 8.5% to 14%. The sequenced material came from peripheral blood. The receptors originated from a man older than 75 with acute or convalescent COVID-19. Each CDR3 is given with its conserved first and last residue. Fields, in order: V gene, D gene, clone size, J gene, CDR3 DNA, CDR3 protein. A D gene is named only where the DNA matches it firmly. Clone size is stated in some rows and not others, as once, few, many or a class when expanded.

>TRBV18|-|-|TRBJ1-1
TGTGCCAGCTCACCACAGGGGTTGGGTAACACTGAAGCTTTCTTT
CASSPQGLGNTEAFF
>TRBV12-5|TRBD2|once|TRBJ2-1
TGTGCTAGTGGTTTGGGTCTAGCGGCGACTTACAATGAGCAGTTCTTC
CASGLGLAATYNEQFF
>TRBV19|-|-|TRBJ2-2
TGTGCCAGTAGTATAGATCCCCGCGGAGCGGCCACCGGGGAGCTGTTTTTT
CASSIDPRGAATGELFF
>TRBV24-1|-|-|TRBJ1-5
TGTGCCACCAGTGATCCCTTAAAGCCCCAGCATTTT
CATSDPLKPQHF
>TRBV20-1|TRBD1|-|TRBJ1-4
TGCAGTGCTAGTAGTGGACAGGGGGCGCGAGAAAAACTGTTTTTT
CSASSGQGAREKLFF
>TRBV9|TRBD2|-|TRBJ2-7
TGTGCCAGCAGCGTAGATCTAGCGGGGCCGGGAGAGCAGTACTTC
CASSVDLAGPGEQYF
>TRBV20-1|-|-|TRBJ2-7
TGCAGTGCTAGTCCCTCAGGACAGCGAGAGCAGTACTTC
CSASPSGQREQYF
>TRBV19|-|-|TRBJ2-7
TGTGCCAGTAGTTCCCGGTCAATATACGAGCAGTACTTC
CASSSRSIYEQYF
>TRBV7-9|TRBD2|once|TRBJ2-1
TGTGCCAGCAGCTTAGGAAGCGGGAGTGCCTACAATGAGCAGTTCTTC
CASSLGSGSAYNEQFF
>TRBV19|TRBD1|-|TRBJ2-7
TGTGCCAGTACCAATCGTCCGGGACAGGGAATAGTGGAGCAGTACTTC
CASTNRPGQGIVEQYF
>TRBV5-4|-|-|TRBJ1-3
TGTGCCAGCAGCATACAGGGTAGTAGGGACACCATATATTTT
CASSIQGSRDTIYF
>TRBV5-8|-|-|TRBJ1-5
TGTGCCAGCAGCCGGACATTTTCCCCTAAAAATCAGCCCCAGCATTTT
CASSRTFSPKNQPQHF
>TRBV27|TRBD1|-|TRBJ1-2
TGTGCCACCTTAGTTACCGGGACAGGGACTTATGGCTACACCTTC
CATLVTGTGTYGYTF
>TRBV5-6|-|-|TRBJ2-2
TGTGCCAGCGGCCGGGGAACTCGTAACACCGGGGAGCTGTTTTTT
CASGRGTRNTGELFF
>TRBV7-2|-|-|TRBJ1-2
TGTGCCAGCAGCTTACGAGTGAACTATGGCTACACCTTC
CASSLRVNYGYTF
>TRBV3-1/TRBV3-2|-|-|TRBJ1-5
TGTGCCAGCAGCCCTACTAGCCAGATGAATCAGCCCCAGCATTTT
CASSPTSQMNQPQHF
>TRBV13|TRBD1|once|TRBJ1-1
TGTGCCAGCAGCCTAACGCGACAGGGGAACACTGAAGCTTTCTTT
CASSLTRQGNTEAFF
>TRBV18|-|-|TRBJ1-1
TGTGCCAGCCTCCGGCAGGATACCACTGAAGCTTTCTTT
CASLRQDTTEAFF
>TRBV7-3|-|-|TRBJ2-7
TGTGCCAGCAGCGAGGGAGCCGGGGGTGAGCAGTACTTC
CASSEGAGGEQYF
>TRBV5-1|TRBD1|few|TRBJ2-2
TGCGCCAGCAGCATGGACAGGGGGCTCCCCGGGGAGCTGTTTTTT
CASSMDRGLPGELFF
>TRBV5-7|-|few|TRBJ2-7
TGTGCCAGCAGCCTCGGGCGGGGAGAGACCTACGAGCAGTACTTC
CASSLGRGETYEQYF
>TRBV30|TRBD1|-|TRBJ2-7
TGTGCCTGGGACCCGGCAGGGGGTAGCTACGAGCAGTACTTC
CAWDPAGGSYEQYF
>TRBV5-1|-|-|TRBJ2-7
TGCGCCAGCAGCTTGGACTTAGGGGACTCCTCCTACGAGCAGTACTTC
CASSLDLGDSSYEQYF
>TRBV11-2|TRBD1|-|TRBJ1-2
TGTGCCAGCAGCTTAGTTCGGACAGGGCACTATGGCTACACCTTC
CASSLVRTGHYGYTF
>TRBV9|TRBD1|-|TRBJ1-3
TGTGCCAGCAGCGTAGGATCCGGGACAGGGGGCGTTAGGGACTCTGGAAACACCATATATTTT
CASSVGSGTGGVRDSGNTIYF